A single sample gave rise to the 13 T cell receptor beta chains below, sequenced in a study of beta chain features in type 1 diabetes. Study results and limitations: Shorter TCRB CDR3s, moderately but significantly so, marked every one of the four CD4+ subsets in Type 1 diabetes patients.

The investigators reverse transcribed all of the isolated RNA, so they sequenced expressed TCRB transcripts. Sequenced by immunoSEQ multiplex PCR; TCRdb stores in-frame clones only, minus some. The sample carries around 260,000 clones, just over 20% recorded once. No antigen has been assigned to these receptors. Sequencing was performed on naive CD4+ T cells from blood. The receptor source for this set is a woman aged 40 to 55 with type 1 diabetes.

This clone was seen only a few times. V gene TRBV30 combines with J gene TRBJ1-2; 7 bases align to TRBD1. The germline V gene encodes CDR1 GTSNPN and CDR2 SVGIG (reference sequence). With 1 base clipped from V and 2 bases from J, the junction kept 10 bases outside the gene matches. The CDR3 contains 16 residues. For the CDR3, the DNA is TGTGCCTGGAGTGCGCCACAGGGGACGAGGAACTATGGCTACACCTTC. Translation: CAWSAPQGTRNYGYTF.

CDR3 in amino acids: CASSDRQGGRETQYF. The DNA of the CDR3 is TGTGCCAGCAGCGATAGACAGGGAGGACGGGAGACCCAGTACTTC. This sequence joins TRBV9 and TRBJ2-5; a possible D gene is TRBD1 (7 bases). The CDR3 has 15 residues. Trimming left V 3 bases short and J 5 bases short, with 17 bases between. CDR1 is SGDLS and CDR2 is YYNGEE in the germline V gene.

This chain links TRBV18 with TRBJ2-5; 7 bases agree with TRBD1. V lost 1 base, J lost 1 base, and 3 bases stayed unmatched. CDR1 is KGHSH, CDR2 LQKENI, per germline. The CDR3 has 15 amino acids. The CDR3 protein is CASSPLDRAQETQYF. CDR3 in DNA: TGTGCCAGCTCACCACTCGACAGGGCCCAAGAGACCCAGTACTTC.

This clone was detected a few times. V and J are TRBV9 and TRBJ2-7; 10 bases align to TRBD1. There are 16 residues in the CDR3. The germline gives CDR1 SGDLS, CDR2 YYNGEE. J lost 3 bases, V lost 2 bases, and 8 bases had no gene match. The CDR3 loop is CASSVQGQGNIYEQYF. CDR3 nucleotide sequence: TGTGCCAGCAGCGTCCAGGGACAGGGGAACATCTACGAGCAGTACTTC.

In its sample, this clone was seen a few times. The chain employs TRBV9 and TRBJ1-1, with a tentative D call TRBD1 (6 bases). V lost 0 bases and J lost 1, with 7 bases in between. Looked up from germline, CDR1 is SGDLS and CDR2 is YYNGEE. The CDR3 is 14 residues long. The CDR3 sequence is CASSVVGGNTEAFF. Written as DNA, the CDR3 is TGTGCCAGCAGCGTAGTAGGGGGGAACACTGAAGCTTTCTTT.

This clone occurred a few times. The gene calls are TRBV29-1 and TRBJ2-2, with a tentative D call TRBD1 (6 bases). The germline V gene has CDR1 SQVTM and CDR2 ANQGSEA. The CDR3 totals 14 residues. V gave up 7 bases and J gave up 0 bases, with 12 bases separating them. As DNA, the CDR3 is TGCAGCGCCCGACAGGTCGCGAACACCGGGGAGCTGTTTTTT. Encoded protein: CSARQVANTGELFF.

As DNA, the CDR3 is TGTGCCAGCAGCGTGGTGCGCAGGGAAATTTTGGATTCACCCCTCCACTTT. This codes for CASSVVRREILDSPLHF. The J gene is TRBJ1-6, the V gene TRBV9; D might be TRBD1 (5 bases). The V and J ends lost 2 bases and 8 bases respectively, with 20 bases between them. The CDR3 consists of 17 residues. Per germline, CDR1 SGDLS and CDR2 YYNGEE.

This rearrangement joins TRBV19 to TRBJ1-4; D is unresolved. Germline assignment: CDR1 LNHDA and CDR2 SQIVND (reference sequence). The CDR3 spans 15 residues. Trimming removed 7 bases at V and 1 base at J, with 13 bases between. The CDR3 loop reads CASMEQHQTNEKLFF. The DNA of the CDR3 is TGTGCCAGTATGGAACAGCACCAAACTAATGAAAAACTGTTTTTT.

V gene TRBV7-2 combines with J gene TRBJ2-7; tentatively, D is TRBD1 (6 bases). This CDR3 is built from 16 residues. Per the germline V gene, CDR1 is SGHTA and CDR2 is FQGNSA. V lost 0 bases, J lost 5 bases, and 17 bases lay in between. CDR3 sequence: CASSLAPSSRGNEQYF. Written as DNA, the CDR3 is TGTGCCAGCAGCTTAGCGCCCTCTTCGAGGGGGAACGAGCAGTACTTC.

The chain couples TRBV9 to TRBJ2-1; tentatively, D is TRBD1 (6 bases). The V gene lost 0 bases and the J gene lost 0 bases, with 7 bases spanning the gap. CDR1 and CDR2 (germline): SGDLS, YYNGEE. The CDR3 consists of 15 residues. The CDR3, as DNA: TGTGCCAGCAGCGTAGGAGGGGGCTCCTACAATGAGCAGTTCTTC. This sequence encodes CASSVGGGSYNEQFF.

This clone was found a few times. The rearrangement links TRBV15 to TRBJ2-2; D may be TRBD1 (6 bases). V was shortened by 0 bases and J by 1 base, with 9 bases between the two germline ends. The CDR3 length is 16 residues. Per the germline V gene, CDR1 is LNHNV and CDR2 is YYDKDF (reference sequence). CDR3 residues: CATSRDLQGNTGELFF. CDR3 DNA: TGTGCCACCAGCAGAGACTTACAGGGGAACACCGGGGAGCTGTTTTTT.

V is TRBV2 and J is TRBJ2-5; perhaps TRBD2 as D (5 bases). Deletions cut 3 bases from V and 5 bases from J, with 13 bases between. Per germline, CDR1 SNHLY and CDR2 FYNNEI. The CDR3 runs to 14 residues. The CDR3 nucleotides read TGTGCCAGCAGTGAGACCGGCGCGGGTGAGACCCAGTACTTC. It specifies CASSETGAGETQYF.

The rearrangement joins TRBV28 to TRBJ2-7; 8 positions agree with TRBD1. The CDR3 contains 12 residues. Germline V gives CDR1 MDHEN, CDR2 SYDVKM. The V segment lost 8 bases and the J segment 6 bases; nucleotides outside the gene matches: 6. The CDR3: CASRTGPGEQYF. In nucleotides, the CDR3 is TGTGCCAGCCGGACAGGGCCGGGCGAGCAGTACTTC.